Sequencing of this TCR beta chain was carried out in a study of OX40 agonist ivuxolimab in advanced cancers. Sequencing used immunoSEQ multiplex PCR; TCRdb keeps in-frame clones, though not all of them. The sample consists of around 70,000 clones, 85% to 95% of them appearing once. Baseline was the first blood sampling point, followed by cycle 4 day 1 and cycle 7 day 1. V lost 9 bases and J lost 1; bases outside the gene matches: 8. The CDR3 loop spans 15 amino acids. Germline V lookup: CDR1 LNHDA, CDR2 SQIVND (reference sequence). The clonotype originates from an adult with an advanced solid tumor such as melanoma, head and neck, liver or kidney cancer. The rearrangement joins TRBV19 to TRBJ1-5, with 8 bases fitting TRBD1. The material sequenced was CD4+ or CD8+ T cells sorted from blood, taken in a trial of the OX40 agonist ivuxolimab. The CDR3 loop reads CASGTGGRSNQPQHF. The CDR3 DNA follows: TGTGCCAGCGGGACAGGAGGTCGGAGCAATCAGCCCCAGCATTTT.